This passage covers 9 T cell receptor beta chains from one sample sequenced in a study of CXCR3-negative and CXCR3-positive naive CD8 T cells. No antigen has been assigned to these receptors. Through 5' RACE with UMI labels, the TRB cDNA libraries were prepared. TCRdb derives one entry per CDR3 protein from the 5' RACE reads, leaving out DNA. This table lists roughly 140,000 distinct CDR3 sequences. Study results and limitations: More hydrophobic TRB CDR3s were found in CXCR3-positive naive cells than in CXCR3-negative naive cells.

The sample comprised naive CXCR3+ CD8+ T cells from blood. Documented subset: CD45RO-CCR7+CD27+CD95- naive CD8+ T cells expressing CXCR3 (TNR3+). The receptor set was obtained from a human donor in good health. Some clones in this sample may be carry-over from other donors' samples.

The CDR3 sequence is CASSSIQGQGTGKLFF. The chain is built from TRBV7-9 and TRBJ1-4; the TCRdb D gene call, TRBD1, has no DNA to confirm it. Germline V gene data show CDR1 as SEHNR and CDR2 as FQNEAQ (reference sequence). This CDR3 has 16 amino acids.

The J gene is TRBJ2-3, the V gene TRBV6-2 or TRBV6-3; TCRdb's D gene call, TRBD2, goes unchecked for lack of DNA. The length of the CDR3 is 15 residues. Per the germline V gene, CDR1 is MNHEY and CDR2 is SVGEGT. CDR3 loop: CASSPLDLPAAVQYF.

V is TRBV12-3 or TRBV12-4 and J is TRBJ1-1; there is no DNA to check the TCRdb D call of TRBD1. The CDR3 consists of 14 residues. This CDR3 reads CASSLSQGNTEAFF.

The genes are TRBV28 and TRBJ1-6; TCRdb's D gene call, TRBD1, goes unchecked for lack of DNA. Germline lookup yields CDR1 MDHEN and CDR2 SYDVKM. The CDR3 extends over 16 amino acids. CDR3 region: CASSFVQGGSNSPLHF.

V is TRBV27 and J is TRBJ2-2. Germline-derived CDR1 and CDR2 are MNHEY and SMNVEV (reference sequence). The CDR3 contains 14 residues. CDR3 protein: CASSTKHYTGELFF.

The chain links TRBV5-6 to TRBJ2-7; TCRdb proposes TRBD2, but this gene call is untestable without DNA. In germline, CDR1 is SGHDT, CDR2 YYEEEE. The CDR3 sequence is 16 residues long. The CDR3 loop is CASSSWTSGGSYEQYF.

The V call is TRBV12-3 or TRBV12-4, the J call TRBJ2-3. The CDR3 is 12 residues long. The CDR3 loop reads CASSLAPDTQYF.

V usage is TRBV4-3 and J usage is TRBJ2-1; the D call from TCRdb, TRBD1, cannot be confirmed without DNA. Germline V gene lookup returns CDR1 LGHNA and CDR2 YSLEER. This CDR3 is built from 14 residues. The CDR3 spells CASSQREDYNEQFF.

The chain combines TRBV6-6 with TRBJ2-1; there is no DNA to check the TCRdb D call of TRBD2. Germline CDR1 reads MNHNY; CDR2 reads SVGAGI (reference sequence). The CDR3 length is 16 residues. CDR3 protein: CASSYSWEGGYNEQFF.